The TCR beta chain under discussion was sequenced for a study of blood T cells in healthy people across ages. The germline V gene has CDR1 MNHEY and CDR2 SVGAGI. There are 13 residues in the CDR3. With a J-beta primer mix and a sample-barcoded 5' primer, a second PCR ran about 7 to 12 cycles. TCRdb itself ran the 5' RACE reads through MiXCR, one entry per CDR3 protein. The table includes about 1.8 million distinct CDR3 sequences, around half detected once. Sequencing input: blood. V is TRBV6-5 and J is TRBJ2-7; TRBD2 might be the D (5 bases). The J call may not be correct, given that the DNA end is closer to TRBJ2-5. The source of this sequence is a woman aged 35 to 49 in good health. CDR3 in amino acids: CASSYTGWETQYF. CDR3 sequence (DNA): TGTGCCAGCAGTTACACGGGATGGGAGACCCAGTACTTC.